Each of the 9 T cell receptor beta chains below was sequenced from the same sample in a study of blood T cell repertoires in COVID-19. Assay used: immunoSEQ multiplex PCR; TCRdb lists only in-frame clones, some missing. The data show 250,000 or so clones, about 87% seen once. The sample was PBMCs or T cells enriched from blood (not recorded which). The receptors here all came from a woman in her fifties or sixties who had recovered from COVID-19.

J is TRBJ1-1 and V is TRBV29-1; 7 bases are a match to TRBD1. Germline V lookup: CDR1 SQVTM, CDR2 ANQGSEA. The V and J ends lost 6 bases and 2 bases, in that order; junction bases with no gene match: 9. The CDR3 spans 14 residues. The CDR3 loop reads CSVGRGWGNTEAFF. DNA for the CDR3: TGCAGCGTAGGCAGGGGGTGGGGAAACACTGAAGCTTTCTTT.

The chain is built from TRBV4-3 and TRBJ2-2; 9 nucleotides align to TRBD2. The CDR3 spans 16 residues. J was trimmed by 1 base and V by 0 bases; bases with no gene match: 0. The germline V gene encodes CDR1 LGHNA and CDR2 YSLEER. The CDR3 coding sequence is TGCGCCAGCAGCCAAGATAGCGGGGGGAACACCGGGGAGCTGTTTTTT. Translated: CASSQDSGGNTGELFF.

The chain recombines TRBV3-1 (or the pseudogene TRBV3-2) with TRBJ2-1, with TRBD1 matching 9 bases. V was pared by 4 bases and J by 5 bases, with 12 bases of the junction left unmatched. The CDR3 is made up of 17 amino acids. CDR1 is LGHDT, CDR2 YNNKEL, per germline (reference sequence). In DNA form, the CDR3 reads TGTGCCAGCAGCCTTGGACCCGGGACAGGGATGAACAATGAGCAGTTCTTC. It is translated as CASSLGPGTGMNNEQFF.

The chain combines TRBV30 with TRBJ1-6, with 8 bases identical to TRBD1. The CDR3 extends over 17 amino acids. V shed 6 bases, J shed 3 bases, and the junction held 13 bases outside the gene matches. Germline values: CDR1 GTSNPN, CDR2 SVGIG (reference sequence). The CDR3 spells CACRHRDRRVYNSPLHF. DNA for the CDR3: TGTGCCTGTAGACACCGGGACAGGAGAGTCTATAATTCACCCCTCCACTTT.

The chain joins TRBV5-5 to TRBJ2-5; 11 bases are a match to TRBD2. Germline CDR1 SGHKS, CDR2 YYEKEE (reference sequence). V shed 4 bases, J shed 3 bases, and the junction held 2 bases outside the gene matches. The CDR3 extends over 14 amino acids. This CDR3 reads CASSRLAGKETQYF. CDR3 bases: TGTGCCAGCAGCCGACTAGCGGGGAAAGAGACCCAGTACTTC.

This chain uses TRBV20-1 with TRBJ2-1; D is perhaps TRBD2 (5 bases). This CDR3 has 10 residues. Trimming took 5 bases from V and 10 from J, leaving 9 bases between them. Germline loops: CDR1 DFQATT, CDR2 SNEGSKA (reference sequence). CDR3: CSAQRGEQFF. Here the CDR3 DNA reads TGCAGTGCTCAGCGCGGGGAGCAGTTCTTC.

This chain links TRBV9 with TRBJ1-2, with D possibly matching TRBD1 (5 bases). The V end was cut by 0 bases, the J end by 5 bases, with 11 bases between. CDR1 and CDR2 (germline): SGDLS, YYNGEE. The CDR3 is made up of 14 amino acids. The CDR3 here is CASSVGVDRYGYTF. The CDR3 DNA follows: TGTGCCAGCAGCGTAGGAGTAGACAGATATGGCTACACCTTC.

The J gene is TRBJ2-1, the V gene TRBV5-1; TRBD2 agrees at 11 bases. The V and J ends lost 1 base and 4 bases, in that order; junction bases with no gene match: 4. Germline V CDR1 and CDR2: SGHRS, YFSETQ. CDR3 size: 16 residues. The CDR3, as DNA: TGCGCCAGCAGCTTGACTAGCGGGAGTAATTACAATGAGCAGTTCTTC. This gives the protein CASSLTSGSNYNEQFF.

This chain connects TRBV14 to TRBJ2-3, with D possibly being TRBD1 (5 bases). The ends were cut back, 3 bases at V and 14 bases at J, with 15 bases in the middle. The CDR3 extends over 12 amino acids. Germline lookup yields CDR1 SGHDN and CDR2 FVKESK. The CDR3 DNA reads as TGTGCCAGCAGCCAGGGAAGGGGTCTTACGTATTTT. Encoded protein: CASSQGRGLTYF.